Listed below are T cell receptor beta chains from one sample, sequenced in a study of immune cell composition in non-small cell lung cancer. The method was immunoSEQ multiplex PCR; TCRdb's version includes in-frame clones alone and lacks a portion of them. Of 6,500 to 7,000 clones listed, roughly 81% are singletons. What was sequenced was non-adjacent lung tissue. The receptors originated from a human donor with non-small cell lung cancer. Each CDR3 is given with its conserved first and last residue. The order of the fields is V gene, clone size, D gene, CDR3 length, J gene, CDR3 DNA, CDR3 protein. A D gene is named only where the DNA matches it firmly. The size field is filled for only some rows; it gives once, few, many or a size class.

V gene: TRBV15; clone size: .; D gene: .; CDR3 length: 14; J gene: TRBJ2-3; CDR3 DNA: TGTGCCACCAGCAGAGGAGCGAGTACAGATACGCAGTATTTT; CDR3 protein: CATSRGASTDTQYF
V gene: TRBV6-1; clone size: .; D gene: .; CDR3 length: 12; J gene: TRBJ1-2; CDR3 DNA: TGTGCCAGCAGTTTAAGGGGTGATGGCTACACCTTC; CDR3 protein: CASSLRGDGYTF
V gene: TRBV11-3; clone size: .; D gene: TRBD1; CDR3 length: 14; J gene: TRBJ2-3; CDR3 DNA: TGTGCCAGCAGCTCGACGACAGGGACAGATACGCAGTATTTT; CDR3 protein: CASSSTTGTDTQYF
V gene: TRBV19; clone size: .; D gene: .; CDR3 length: 13; J gene: TRBJ1-3; CDR3 DNA: TGTGCCAGCCTGACACTCTCTGGAAACACCATATATTTT; CDR3 protein: CASLTLSGNTIYF
V gene: TRBV7-8; clone size: .; D gene: .; CDR3 length: 12; J gene: TRBJ2-3; CDR3 DNA: TGTGCCAGCAGCTTTGGGGGAGATACGCAGTATTTT; CDR3 protein: CASSFGGDTQYF
V gene: TRBV19; clone size: .; D gene: .; CDR3 length: 16; J gene: TRBJ1-4; CDR3 DNA: TGTGCCAGTAGTCAGATGGGGGGCACGGCTAATGAAAAACTGTTTTTT; CDR3 protein: CASSQMGGTANEKLFF
V gene: TRBV4-2; clone size: .; D gene: TRBD1; CDR3 length: 16; J gene: TRBJ1-3; CDR3 DNA: TGTGCCAGCAGCCGCTCACAACAGGGGGCAGGAAACACCATATATTTT; CDR3 protein: CASSRSQQGAGNTIYF
V gene: TRBV19; clone size: .; D gene: .; CDR3 length: 13; J gene: TRBJ1-6; CDR3 DNA: TGTGCCAGTAATAGGGGGTCCAATTCACCCCTCCACTTT; CDR3 protein: CASNRGSNSPLHF
V gene: TRBV2; clone size: .; D gene: .; CDR3 length: 13; J gene: TRBJ1-5; CDR3 DNA: TGTGCCAGCAGTGAGAGGGGTCGGCAGCCCCAGCATTTT; CDR3 protein: CASSERGRQPQHF
V gene: TRBV6-6; clone size: .; D gene: .; CDR3 length: 12; J gene: TRBJ1-2; CDR3 DNA: TGTGCCAGCTCGGAGAATAACTATGGCTACACCTTC; CDR3 protein: CASSENNYGYTF
V gene: TRBV7-9; clone size: .; D gene: .; CDR3 length: 14; J gene: TRBJ2-3; CDR3 DNA: TGTGCCAGCAGCTTAGGATTACGGCCAGATACGCAGTATTTT; CDR3 protein: CASSLGLRPDTQYF
V gene: TRBV12-5; clone size: once; D gene: .; CDR3 length: 12; J gene: TRBJ1-1; CDR3 DNA: TGTGCTAGTGGTTTGGATGGGGTTGAAGCTTTCTTT; CDR3 protein: CASGLDGVEAFF
V gene: TRBV7-9; clone size: .; D gene: .; CDR3 length: 15; J gene: TRBJ1-3; CDR3 DNA: TGTGCCAGCAGCTTCCAGGGAACCTCTGGAAACACCATATATTTT; CDR3 protein: CASSFQGTSGNTIYF
V gene: TRBV5-6; clone size: .; D gene: TRBD2; CDR3 length: 19; J gene: TRBJ2-7; CDR3 DNA: TGTGCCAGCAGCACGGCGCCTCCGTGGTCGACTAGCGGGGGCTACGAGCAGTACTTC; CDR3 protein: CASSTAPPWSTSGGYEQYF
V gene: TRBV6-6; clone size: .; D gene: .; CDR3 length: 15; J gene: TRBJ2-3; CDR3 DNA: TGTGCCAGCAGTTACTCGGGGGGACTCACAGATACGCAGTATTTT; CDR3 protein: CASSYSGGLTDTQYF
V gene: TRBV29-1; clone size: .; D gene: TRBD1; CDR3 length: 13; J gene: TRBJ2-7; CDR3 DNA: TGCAGCGTTCCGGGGACAGGGGGAGCCGAGCAGTACTTC; CDR3 protein: CSVPGTGGAEQYF
V gene: TRBV4-2; clone size: once; D gene: .; CDR3 length: 15; J gene: TRBJ2-5; CDR3 DNA: TGTGCCAGCAGCCAAGAGCAGACGGCAGCAGAGACCCAGTACTTC; CDR3 protein: CASSQEQTAAETQYF
V gene: TRBV12-5; clone size: .; D gene: TRBD2; CDR3 length: 16; J gene: TRBJ2-3; CDR3 DNA: TGTGCTAGTGCCCCAGCGGCTAGCGGGGGCACAGATACGCAGTATTTT; CDR3 protein: CASAPAASGGTDTQYF
V gene: TRBV6-1; clone size: .; D gene: .; CDR3 length: 13; J gene: TRBJ1-1; CDR3 DNA: TGTGCCAGCAGTGGCCCACTGAACACTGAAGCTTTCTTT; CDR3 protein: CASSGPLNTEAFF
V gene: TRBV6-5; clone size: once; D gene: TRBD1; CDR3 length: 13; J gene: TRBJ1-2; CDR3 DNA: TGTGCCAGCAGGACTACAGGGGCCGGAGGCTACACCTTC; CDR3 protein: CASRTTGAGGYTF
V gene: TRBV9; clone size: .; D gene: TRBD1; CDR3 length: 14; J gene: TRBJ2-5; CDR3 DNA: TGTGCCAGCAGCGCAGGGGGGACAGGGGAGACCCAGTACTTC; CDR3 protein: CASSAGGTGETQYF
V gene: TRBV30; clone size: .; D gene: TRBD1; CDR3 length: 16; J gene: TRBJ1-2; CDR3 DNA: TGTGCCTGGAGTGTGGGGGATACGGGACAGTCCTATGGCTACACCTTC; CDR3 protein: CAWSVGDTGQSYGYTF
V gene: TRBV5-4; clone size: .; D gene: .; CDR3 length: 14; J gene: TRBJ1-3; CDR3 DNA: TGTGCCAGCAGCCAAATAGGGTCAGCAAACACCATATATTTT; CDR3 protein: CASSQIGSANTIYF
V gene: TRBV6-1; clone size: .; D gene: .; CDR3 length: 15; J gene: TRBJ1-1; CDR3 DNA: TGTGCCAGCAGTGAAAGCTGGGGCTGGGACACTGAAGCTTTCTTT; CDR3 protein: CASSESWGWDTEAFF
V gene: TRBV5-4; clone size: .; D gene: .; CDR3 length: 12; J gene: TRBJ1-2; CDR3 DNA: TGTGCCAGCAGCGGAGGAGACGGGGGCTACACCTTC; CDR3 protein: CASSGGDGGYTF
V gene: TRBV10-3; clone size: .; D gene: .; CDR3 length: 16; J gene: TRBJ2-3; CDR3 DNA: TGTGCCATCAGTGATTCCGGGACAAAAGGGACAGATACGCAGTATTTT; CDR3 protein: CAISDSGTKGTDTQYF
V gene: TRBV11-2; clone size: few; D gene: .; CDR3 length: 15; J gene: TRBJ1-2; CDR3 DNA: TGTGCCAGCAGCTTAGAGGACATGGGACGTTATGGCTACACCTTC; CDR3 protein: CASSLEDMGRYGYTF
V gene: TRBV7-2; clone size: .; D gene: TRBD1; CDR3 length: 13; J gene: TRBJ1-2; CDR3 DNA: TGTGCCAGCACGGGGACAGGAATGTATGGCTACACCTTC; CDR3 protein: CASTGTGMYGYTF
V gene: TRBV4-2; clone size: .; D gene: TRBD1; CDR3 length: 16; J gene: TRBJ1-2; CDR3 DNA: TGTGCCAGCAGCCCTGTGGGACAGGGGCCTCCCTATGGCTACACCTTC; CDR3 protein: CASSPVGQGPPYGYTF
V gene: TRBV5-1; clone size: .; D gene: .; CDR3 length: 12; J gene: TRBJ1-2; CDR3 DNA: TGCGCCAGCAGCGGAAACAGGGTCGGCTACACCTTC; CDR3 protein: CASSGNRVGYTF
V gene: TRBV7-3; clone size: .; D gene: TRBD1; CDR3 length: 17; J gene: TRBJ2-2; CDR3 DNA: TGTGCCAGCAGCTCATCCGACTCTGACAGGGTCCCCGGGGAGCTGTTTTTT; CDR3 protein: CASSSSDSDRVPGELFF
V gene: TRBV19; clone size: .; D gene: .; CDR3 length: 14; J gene: TRBJ2-2; CDR3 DNA: TGTGCCAGTAGTATAGTTCGAGGCACCGGGGAGCTGTTTTTT; CDR3 protein: CASSIVRGTGELFF
V gene: TRBV7-9; clone size: .; D gene: .; CDR3 length: 14; J gene: TRBJ2-1; CDR3 DNA: TGTGCCAGCAGCCCCGGGACGGTAATCAATGAGCAGTTCTTC; CDR3 protein: CASSPGTVINEQFF
V gene: TRBV7-2; clone size: .; D gene: .; CDR3 length: 15; J gene: TRBJ1-3; CDR3 DNA: TGTGCCAGCAGTCAAAATATGGGCTCTGGAAACACCATATATTTT; CDR3 protein: CASSQNMGSGNTIYF
V gene: TRBV2; clone size: .; D gene: TRBD2; CDR3 length: 15; J gene: TRBJ2-7; CDR3 DNA: TGTGCCAGCAGTGAGGGGAGCGGGGTTTTCTACGAGCAGTACTTC; CDR3 protein: CASSEGSGVFYEQYF
V gene: TRBV9; clone size: .; D gene: .; CDR3 length: 16; J gene: TRBJ2-1; CDR3 DNA: TGTGCCAGCAGCGTAGGCCCCCAACCGACTTACAATGAGCAGTTCTTC; CDR3 protein: CASSVGPQPTYNEQFF
V gene: TRBV19; clone size: .; D gene: TRBD2; CDR3 length: 17; J gene: TRBJ2-5; CDR3 DNA: TGTGCCAGTAGTAGGGGAGGGGGACTAGCGGCCCAAGAGACCCAGTACTTC; CDR3 protein: CASSRGGGLAAQETQYF
V gene: TRBV2; clone size: once; D gene: TRBD2; CDR3 length: 15; J gene: TRBJ2-5; CDR3 DNA: TGTGCCAGCAGTGGACTAGCGGGGGGGCAAGAGACCCAGTACTTC; CDR3 protein: CASSGLAGGQETQYF
V gene: TRBV6-1; clone size: .; D gene: TRBD2; CDR3 length: 11; J gene: TRBJ2-7; CDR3 DNA: TGTGCCAGCTGGGGACTAAACGAGCAGTACTTC; CDR3 protein: CASWGLNEQYF
V gene: TRBV7-2; clone size: .; D gene: TRBD1; CDR3 length: 15; J gene: TRBJ1-1; CDR3 DNA: TGTGCCAGCAGGAAACAGGGGGCGCGGAACACTGAAGCTTTCTTT; CDR3 protein: CASRKQGARNTEAFF
V gene: TRBV5-6; clone size: .; D gene: TRBD1; CDR3 length: 14; J gene: TRBJ1-5; CDR3 DNA: TGTGCCAGCAGTCGGACAGGGGGCGTTCAGCCCCAGCATTTT; CDR3 protein: CASSRTGGVQPQHF
V gene: TRBV30; clone size: .; D gene: .; CDR3 length: 12; J gene: TRBJ2-1; CDR3 DNA: TGTGCCTGCCGACCGGGGGCCGGTGAGCAGTTCTTC; CDR3 protein: CACRPGAGEQFF
V gene: TRBV7-9; clone size: once; D gene: .; CDR3 length: 13; J gene: TRBJ2-5; CDR3 DNA: TGTGCCAGCAAGGTTGCTGGGGCAGAGACCCAGTACTTC; CDR3 protein: CASKVAGAETQYF
V gene: TRBV11-2; clone size: .; D gene: .; CDR3 length: 14; J gene: TRBJ1-1; CDR3 DNA: TGTGCCAGCAGCTTAGAAGGGCCGTCCGCTGAAGCTTTCTTT; CDR3 protein: CASSLEGPSAEAFF
V gene: TRBV7-6; clone size: .; D gene: .; CDR3 length: 15; J gene: TRBJ1-1; CDR3 DNA: TGTGCCAGCAGCTTCGGGGGGGAGGCAGGCACTGAAGCTTTCTTT; CDR3 protein: CASSFGGEAGTEAFF
V gene: TRBV25-1; clone size: .; D gene: .; CDR3 length: 16; J gene: TRBJ1-4; CDR3 DNA: TGTGCCAGCAGTGATTCGGGGGTCTCCCGCGGTGGAAAACTGTTTTTT; CDR3 protein: CASSDSGVSRGGKLFF
V gene: TRBV10-3; clone size: .; D gene: TRBD2; CDR3 length: 15; J gene: TRBJ2-1; CDR3 DNA: TGTGCCATCAGTGAGCCCAGTGGACTAGCGGGGGGACAGTTCTTC; CDR3 protein: CAISEPSGLAGGQFF
V gene: TRBV6-6; clone size: .; D gene: .; CDR3 length: 13; J gene: TRBJ2-5; CDR3 DNA: TGTGCCAGCAGTTACGTAAGAGGGGAGACCCAGTACTTC; CDR3 protein: CASSYVRGETQYF
V gene: TRBV5-5; clone size: .; D gene: .; CDR3 length: 15; J gene: TRBJ2-6; CDR3 DNA: TGTGCCAGCAGCCCATCGTTATCTGGGGCCAACGTCCTGACTTTC; CDR3 protein: CASSPSLSGANVLTF
V gene: TRBV21-1; clone size: .; D gene: .; CDR3 length: 15; J gene: TRBJ1-4; CDR3 DNA: TGTGCCAGCAGCAAAGTTCCCGGGTTAGGAGAAAAACTGTTTTTT; CDR3 protein: CASSKVPGLGEKLFF